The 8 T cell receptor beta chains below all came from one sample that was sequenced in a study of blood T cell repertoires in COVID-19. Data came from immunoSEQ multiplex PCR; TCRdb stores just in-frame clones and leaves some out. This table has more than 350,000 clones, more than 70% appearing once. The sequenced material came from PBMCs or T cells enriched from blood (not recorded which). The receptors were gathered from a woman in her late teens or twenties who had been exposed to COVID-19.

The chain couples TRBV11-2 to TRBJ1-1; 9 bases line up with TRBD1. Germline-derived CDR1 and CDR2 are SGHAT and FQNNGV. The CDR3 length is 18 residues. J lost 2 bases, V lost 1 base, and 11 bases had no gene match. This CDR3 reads CASSLAGPIQGANTEAFF. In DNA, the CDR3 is TGTGCCAGCAGCTTAGCGGGCCCTATACAGGGGGCTAACACTGAAGCTTTCTTT. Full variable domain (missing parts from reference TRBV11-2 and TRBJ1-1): EAGVAQSPRYKIIEKRQSVAFWCNPISGHATLYWYQQILGQGPKLLIQFQNNGVVDDSQLPKDRFSAERLKGVDSTLKIQPAKLEDSAVYLCASSLAGPIQGANTEAFFGQGTRLTVV.

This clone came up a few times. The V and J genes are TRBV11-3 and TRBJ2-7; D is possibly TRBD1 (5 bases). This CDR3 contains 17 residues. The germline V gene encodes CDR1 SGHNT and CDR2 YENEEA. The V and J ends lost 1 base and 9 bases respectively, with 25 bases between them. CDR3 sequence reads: CASSLVTHEAGPPRQYF. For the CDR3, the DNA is TGTGCCAGCAGCTTAGTTACACACGAGGCAGGGCCCCCTCGGCAGTACTTC.

CDR3 sequence: CATAGQGTNSPLHF. The CDR3 DNA reads TGTGCCACCGCCGGACAGGGAACGAATTCACCCCTCCACTTT. The gene calls are TRBV19 and TRBJ1-6; 8 nucleotides agree with TRBD1. The length of the CDR3 is 14 residues. The V gene's germline CDR1 is LNHDA and CDR2 SQIVND (reference sequence). V shed 10 bases and J 7 bases; nucleotides not matched to a gene: 9.

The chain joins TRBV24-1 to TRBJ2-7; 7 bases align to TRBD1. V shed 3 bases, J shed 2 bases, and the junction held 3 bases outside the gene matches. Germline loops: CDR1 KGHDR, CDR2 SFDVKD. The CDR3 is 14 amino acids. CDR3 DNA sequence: TGTGCCACCAGTGATCAGGGGGTCGCCTACGAGCAGTACTTC. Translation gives CATSDQGVAYEQYF.

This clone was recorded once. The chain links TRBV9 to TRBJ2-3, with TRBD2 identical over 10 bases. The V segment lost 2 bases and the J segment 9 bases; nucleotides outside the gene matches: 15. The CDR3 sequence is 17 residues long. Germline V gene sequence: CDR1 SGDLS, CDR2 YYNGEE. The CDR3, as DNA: TGTGCCAGCAGCGTGAGTCATCAGCGGGAGGGCCGGGAGACGCAGTATTTT. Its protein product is CASSVSHQREGRETQYF.

CDR3 residues: CAISWDRNYGYTF. As DNA, the CDR3 is TGTGCCATCAGTTGGGACAGGAACTATGGCTACACCTTC. V gene TRBV10-3 combines with J gene TRBJ1-2; 8 bases fit TRBD1. The V segment lost 5 bases and the J segment 2 bases; nucleotides outside the gene matches: 1. The germline gives CDR1 ENHRY, CDR2 SYGVKD. The CDR3 length is 13 residues.

As DNA, the CDR3 is TGTGCCAGCAGTTATTTGGGGGCGGACACCGGGGAGCTGTTTTTT. Residues: CASSYLGADTGELFF. V gene TRBV6-2 or TRBV6-3 combines with J gene TRBJ2-2; D perhaps matches TRBD1 (6 bases). Trimming removed 3 bases from V and 3 bases from J, with 11 bases in between. Germline V gives CDR1 MNHEY, CDR2 SVGEGT. This CDR3 spans 15 amino acids.

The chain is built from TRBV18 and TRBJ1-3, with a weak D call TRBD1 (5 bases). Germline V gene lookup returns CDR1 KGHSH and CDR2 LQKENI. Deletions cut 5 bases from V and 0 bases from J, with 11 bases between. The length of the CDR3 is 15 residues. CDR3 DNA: TGTGCCAGCTCAACAGGACGGAACTCTGGAAACACCATATATTTT. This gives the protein CASSTGRNSGNTIYF.